These 9 T cell receptor beta chains share one sample of origin, sequenced in a study of long-term antiretroviral therapy in people with HIV (dated by TCRdb to the early 2020s). The immunoSEQ hsTCRB v3.0 assay was used at survey level resolution to sequence the TRB variable region. Drawn from immuneACCESS, this table holds only the in-frame rearrangements with V and J called that TCRdb kept. Clones are partly lost; checked studies trace under half to an unresolved V gene and leave the rest unexplained. The sample table records 20,000 to 25,000 clones; roughly 86% of these occur just once. The ten largest account for about 3.3% of the sample. This specimen was unsorted PBMCs, taken roughly 2.7 years after starting antiretroviral therapy. These receptors all stem from a woman in her forties or fifties with HIV.

V usage is TRBV7-2 and J usage is TRBJ2-7; 9 nucleotides line up with TRBD1. V shed 3 bases, J shed 3 bases, and the junction held 3 bases outside the gene matches. The CDR3 contains 14 residues. The germline V gene has CDR1 SGHTA and CDR2 FQGNSA. The CDR3 protein is CASSFDRGNYEQYF. The CDR3 nucleotides are TGTGCCAGCAGCTTCGACAGGGGGAACTACGAGCAGTACTTC. Drawing the rest from reference TRBV7-2 and TRBJ2-7, the complete variable domain is GAGVSQSPSNKVTEKGKDVELRCDPISGHTALYWYRQSLGQGLEFLIYFQGNSAPDKSGLPSDRFSAERTGGSVSTLTIQRTQQEDSAVYLCASSFDRGNYEQYFGPGTRLTVT.

The genes are TRBV19 and TRBJ2-3, with D tentatively TRBD2 (6 bases). V lost 10 bases, J lost 7 bases, and 12 bases lay in between. The length of the CDR3 is 11 residues. Germline V lookup: CDR1 LNHDA, CDR2 SQIVND (reference sequence). The CDR3 region has the DNA TGTGCCACCCTAGGGACTTATACGCAGTATTTT. This translates into CATLGTYTQYF.

The CDR3 DNA reads TGTGCCAGCAGCTTAACCTGGCCCGGGGAGACCCAGTACTTC. It codes for CASSLTWPGETQYF. This sequence joins TRBV11-2 and TRBJ2-5; D call uncertain. Germline V gene sequence: CDR1 SGHAT, CDR2 FQNNGV. V lost 2 bases, J lost 5 bases, and 12 bases lay in between. The CDR3 length is 14 residues.

The chain is built from TRBV11-2 and TRBJ2-2; D not certain. Looked up from germline, CDR1 is SGHAT and CDR2 is FQNNGV. V lost 0 bases and J lost 1, with 3 bases in between. CDR3 length equals 14 residues. CDR3 in DNA: TGTGCCAGCAGCTTAGACAGGAACACCGGGGAGCTGTTTTTT. Encoded protein: CASSLDRNTGELFF.

The chain is built from TRBV7-9 and TRBJ2-3; the D is unclear. CDR1 SEHNR and CDR2 FQNEAQ come from the germline V gene (reference sequence). Deletions cut 1 base from V and 2 bases from J, with 13 bases between. CDR3 length equals 16 residues. CDR3 amino acids: CASSLVVQILTDTQYF. DNA of the CDR3: TGTGCCAGCAGCTTAGTGGTACAGATACTCACAGATACGCAGTATTTT.

The chain has TRBV7-9 and TRBJ2-1; 8 nucleotides agree with TRBD2. The CDR3 is 17 residues long. V lost 4 bases to trimming and J lost 4 bases; unmatched junction nucleotides: 12. Germline V gene sequence: CDR1 SEHNR, CDR2 FQNEAQ (reference sequence). The CDR3 DNA reads as TGTGCCAGCAGCTCTCTATCTCAAGCTAGCGGGTACAATGAGCAGTTCTTC. This translates into CASSSLSQASGYNEQFF.

J is TRBJ1-1 and V is TRBV19, with D possibly matching TRBD1 (5 bases). V gave up 4 bases and J gave up 3 bases, with 15 bases separating them. The CDR3 is 15 residues long. Germline loops: CDR1 LNHDA, CDR2 SQIVND (reference sequence). CDR3 sequence (DNA): TGTGCCAGTAGTACCTGGGGCGGGTCCGACACTGAAGCTTTCTTT. Translating it yields CASSTWGGSDTEAFF. Together with reference TRBV19 and TRBJ1-1, the CDR3 gives the full variable domain: DGGITQSPKYLFRKEGQNVTLSCEQNLNHDAMYWYRQDPGQGLRLIYYSQIVNDFQKGDIAEGYSVSREKKESFPLTVTSAQKNPTAFYLCASSTWGGSDTEAFFGQGTRLTVV.

The rearrangement joins TRBV6-5 to TRBJ2-5; D remains ambiguous. CDR1 is MNHEY and CDR2 is SVGAGI in the germline V gene. The CDR3 covers 13 residues. The V end lost 2 bases, the J end lost 1 base, and 5 bases lay between the germline ends. The CDR3 region has the DNA TGTGCCAGCAGTTACCGGTCCCAAGAGACCCAGTACTTC. This gives the protein CASSYRSQETQYF.

The chain uses TRBV7-8 and TRBJ1-2; no clear D. The V gene lost 1 base and the J gene lost 14 bases, with 17 bases spanning the gap. Germline CDR1 reads SGHVS; CDR2 reads FQNEAQ. The CDR3 runs 13 residues. The CDR3 protein is CASSLGVELVRTF. The CDR3, as DNA: TGTGCCAGCAGCTTAGGGGTAGAGTTAGTGAGGACCTTC.